One sample yielded the 27 T cell receptor beta chains listed below, sequenced in a study of naive and memory T cell subsets (TCRdb year 2017). Receptor amplification or capture employed UMI-ligation and nested PCR. Sequencing took place on an Illumina MiSeq. The beta constant-region primer consisted of an equimolar mixture of two oligonucleotides that together covered TRBC1 and TRBC2. In TCRdb, the public reads were trimmed at Q25 with fastp and aligned with MiXCR, with productive beta chains retained. Every CDR3 protein is listed once, alongside the most common genes and DNA of its rows. This sample is represented by over 20,000 distinct CDR3 sequences; roughly 11% of them were singletons. In total, the top ten clones hold 15% to 20% of the sample. Sequencing was carried out using central memory CD8+ T cells from blood. Per the publication, the cell subset or site label means: central memory, CD45RA- CD27+. Receptors originate from a human donor in good health.

This clonotype came up once. The V call is TRBV3-1, the J call TRBJ2-3; D unresolved. The CDR3 has 15 amino acids. Per germline, CDR1 LGHDT and CDR2 YNNKEL (reference sequence). Trimming took 1 base from V and 0 from J, leaving 8 bases between them. As DNA, the CDR3 is TGTGCCAGCAGCCAAGTTAGGGATAGCACAGATACGCAGTATTTT. Translated: CASSQVRDSTDTQYF.

This clonotype was counted many times. The chain joins TRBV5-6 to TRBJ2-1, with D maybe TRBD2 (6 bases). Germline values: CDR1 SGHDT, CDR2 YYEEEE. This CDR3 has 12 residues. Trimming pared 3 bases from V and 12 bases from J, leaving 13 bases between. CDR3 residues: CASSWGVTGQFF. In nucleotides, the CDR3 is TGTGCCAGCAGCTGGGGGGTTACAGGGCAGTTCTTC.

This clonotype occurred many times. The chain links TRBV15 to TRBJ2-5; D is uncertain. CDR3 size: 11 residues. Germline V gene data show CDR1 as LNHNV and CDR2 as YYDKDF (reference sequence). Trimming pared 4 bases from V and 5 bases from J, leaving 5 bases between. The CDR3, as DNA: TGTGCCACCAGCATGAGGGAGACCCAGTACTTC. This sequence encodes CATSMRETQYF.

This clonotype was counted ten times or more. V usage is TRBV5-1 and J usage is TRBJ1-1, with 10 bases that match TRBD1. Germline CDR1 and CDR2: SGHRS and YFSETQ. CDR3 length equals 16 residues. V shed 1 base and J 3 bases; nucleotides not matched to a gene: 6. The CDR3 DNA follows: TGCGCCAGCAGCTTGACCGGACAGGGGGTTGACACTGAAGCTTTCTTT. It is translated as CASSLTGQGVDTEAFF.

The table lists this clonotype with many counts. The chain recombines TRBV29-1 with TRBJ2-1; the D is unclear. Trimming left V 0 bases short and J 13 bases short, with 25 bases between. The germline CDR1 and CDR2 sequences are SQVTM and ANQGSEA. The CDR3 is made up of 16 amino acids. This CDR3 is CSVEDAPGRVTPVQFF. The DNA for the CDR3 is TGCAGCGTTGAAGATGCCCCCGGTCGGGTGACCCCAGTTCAGTTCTTC.

This clonotype occurred many times. This chain joins TRBV7-9 and TRBJ2-3, with 14 bases fitting TRBD2. The V gene's germline CDR1 is SEHNR and CDR2 FQNEAQ (reference sequence). J lost 6 bases, V lost 4 bases, and 6 bases had no gene match. The length of the CDR3 is 16 residues. In nucleotides, the CDR3 is TGTGCCAGCAGCTCACGGACTAGCGGGAGGTCGGATACGCAGTATTTT. Protein product: CASSSRTSGRSDTQYF.

This clonotype was seen at least ten times. The chain recombines TRBV5-6 with TRBJ1-6; 8 nucleotides agree with TRBD1. V shed 3 bases, J shed 7 bases, and the junction held 6 bases outside the gene matches. There are 15 residues in the CDR3. Per the germline V gene, CDR1 is SGHDT and CDR2 is YYEEEE. The CDR3 bases are TGTGCCAGCAGCTCTGGACAGGGTGAAAATTCACCCCTCCACTTT. It specifies CASSSGQGENSPLHF.

This chain links TRBV11-2 with TRBJ2-1; TRBD2 agrees at 13 bases. This CDR3 region has 18 residues. Germline CDR1 is SGHAT and CDR2 is FQNNGV. J was trimmed by 0 bases and V by 7 bases; bases with no gene match: 9. The CDR3 sequence is CASTITSGRVSSYNEQFF. The DNA for the CDR3 is TGTGCCAGCACAATCACTAGCGGGAGGGTCAGCTCCTACAATGAGCAGTTCTTC.

This clonotype was found many times. The chain combines TRBV20-1 with TRBJ1-2; 8 bases fit TRBD1. The CDR3 contains 15 residues. Per the germline V gene, CDR1 is DFQATT and CDR2 is SNEGSKA (reference sequence). Germline trimming cut 4 bases from V and 5 bases from J; bases unmatched to any gene: 12. This CDR3 is CSATFPGQARYGYTF. The CDR3 nucleotides read TGCAGTGCTACCTTTCCGGGACAGGCGCGATATGGCTACACCTTC.

This clonotype was recorded a few times. CDR3 sequence: CASSASGTSGPGELFF. The DNA of the CDR3 is TGTGCCAGCAGTGCCTCCGGGACTAGCGGACCCGGGGAGCTGTTTTTT. The chain combines TRBV2 with TRBJ2-2, with 11 positions matching TRBD2. The CDR3 is 16 residues long. Germline loops: CDR1 SNHLY, CDR2 FYNNEI. V shed 4 bases, J shed 6 bases, and the junction held 7 bases outside the gene matches.

The chain has TRBV3-1 and TRBJ2-7; 12 nucleotides match TRBD1. Trimming cost V 3 bases and J 0 bases; bases outside gene matches: 3. Germline CDR1 LGHDT, CDR2 YNNKEL (reference sequence). The CDR3 contains 16 residues. The CDR3 loop reads CASSQGQGASSYEQYF. The CDR3 nucleotides read TGTGCCAGCAGCCAGGGACAGGGGGCGAGCTCCTACGAGCAGTACTTC.

This clonotype was found a few times. The V call is TRBV7-3, the J call TRBJ2-1; TRBD2 matches at 9 bases. Germline values: CDR1 SGHTA, CDR2 FQGTGA. The CDR3 length is 15 residues. Germline trimming cut 2 bases from V and 6 bases from J; bases unmatched to any gene: 5. CDR3 nucleotides: TGTGCCAGCAGCTTAGCGGGAGGGGTAACCAATGAGCAGTTCTTC. This codes for CASSLAGGVTNEQFF.

This clonotype was counted many times. The CDR3 here is CSAPPPQGSSYEQYF. DNA of the CDR3: TGCAGTGCCCCCCCCCCACAGGGGAGCTCCTACGAGCAGTACTTC. The V gene is TRBV20-1, the J gene TRBJ2-7; 7 bases agree with TRBD1. CDR3 length: 15 residues. J lost 0 bases, V lost 6 bases, and 11 bases had no gene match. Per the germline V gene, CDR1 is DFQATT and CDR2 is SNEGSKA (reference sequence).

The sample holds many counts of this clonotype. The genes are TRBV5-5 and TRBJ1-1, with TRBD1 as a possible D gene (5 bases). V shed 5 bases and J shed 0 bases, with 8 bases lying between them. Germline V CDR1 and CDR2: SGHKS, YYEKEE (reference sequence). The CDR3 is 13 amino acids. This chain's CDR3 is CASRRDLNTEAFF. In DNA, the CDR3 is TGTGCCAGCAGACGGGACTTGAACACTGAAGCTTTCTTT.

Sample share makes this clonotype medium-sized (0.01 to 0.1%). This chain joins TRBV10-3 and TRBJ2-7; TRBD2 aligns across 8 bases. The germline V gene has CDR1 ENHRY and CDR2 SYGVKD. J gave up 0 bases and V 8 bases, and 3 bases lay outside the gene matches. The CDR3 is made up of 13 amino acids. This chain's CDR3 is CAILSGSSYEQYF. The CDR3 DNA reads as TGTGCCATCCTGAGCGGGAGCTCCTACGAGCAGTACTTC.

The gene calls are TRBV28 and TRBJ2-7; D remains unclear. Germline-derived CDR1 and CDR2 are MDHEN and SYDVKM. The CDR3 extends over 14 amino acids. V gave up 2 bases and J gave up 1 base, with 9 bases separating them. CDR3 sequence reads: CASSLAGSSYEQYF. CDR3 DNA: TGTGCCAGCAGTTTAGCAGGAAGTTCCTACGAGCAGTACTTC.

This clonotype occurred many times. This sequence joins TRBV30 and TRBJ2-3, with D unresolved. There are 13 residues in the CDR3. Germline assignment: CDR1 GTSNPN and CDR2 SVGIG (reference sequence). The V gene lost 0 bases and the J gene lost 4 bases, with 8 bases spanning the gap. CDR3 DNA sequence: TGTGCCTGGAGTGTTGCGACATCAGATACGCAGTATTTT. This encodes CAWSVATSDTQYF. Combining the CDR3 with reference TRBV30 and TRBJ2-3 gives the whole variable domain SQTIHQWPATLVQPVGSPLSLECTVEGTSNPNLYWYRQAAGRGLQLLFYSVGIGQISSEVPQNLSASRPQDRQFILSSKKLLLSDSGFYLCAWSVATSDTQYFGPGTRLTVL.

The gene calls are TRBV20-1 and TRBJ2-7; no clear D gene. This CDR3 has 13 amino acids. Germline CDR1 DFQATT, CDR2 SNEGSKA (reference sequence). V was pared by 6 bases and J by 2 bases, with 14 bases between. CDR3 sequence (DNA): TGCAGTGCCTACGACCTCGAAACCTACGAGCAGTACTTC. The encoded protein is CSAYDLETYEQYF.

This clonotype has more than one count but fewer than ten. The chain is built from TRBV28 and TRBJ1-5; D is uncertain. Trimming cost V 7 bases and J 0 bases, with 19 bases left between them. This CDR3 has 17 amino acids. Germline CDR1 reads MDHEN; CDR2 reads SYDVKM. The CDR3 DNA reads as TGTGCCAGCACCGGGCGCACACCTTCGTATAGCAATCAGCCCCAGCATTTT. Translated, it gives CASTGRTPSYSNQPQHF.

CDR3 coding DNA: TGTGCCAGCAGCCCCCCTTGGGGGAGACCAGATACGCAGTATTTT. Translated: CASSPPWGRPDTQYF. The rearrangement links TRBV7-9 to TRBJ2-3; either TRBD1 or TRBD2 may supply D (5 bases each). The CDR3 runs 15 residues. V lost 5 bases, J lost 4 bases, and 16 bases lay in between. Germline V gives CDR1 SEHNR, CDR2 FQNEAQ (reference sequence). Variable domain in full (rest from reference TRBV7-9 and TRBJ2-3): DTGVSQNPRHKITKRGQNVTFRCDPISEHNRLYWYRQTLGQGPEFLTYFQNEAQLEKSRLLSDRFSAERPKGSFSTLEIQRTEQGDSAMYLCASSPPWGRPDTQYFGPGTRLTVL.

The chain combines TRBV6-5 with TRBJ1-4; the match to TRBD1 covers 7 bases. Germline loops: CDR1 MNHEY, CDR2 SVGAGI. Trimming cost V 2 bases and J 3 bases; bases outside gene matches: 9. The CDR3 loop spans 17 amino acids. As DNA, the CDR3 is TGTGCCAGCAGTTACGGGGACAGAATGGTGGCTAATGAAAAACTGTTTTTT. It yields the protein CASSYGDRMVANEKLFF.

The sample holds a few counts of this clonotype. The rearrangement uses TRBV7-2 and TRBJ2-3, with TRBD1 identical over 7 bases. J lost 4 bases, V lost 5 bases, and 9 bases had no gene match. CDR3 size: 15 residues. Germline values: CDR1 SGHTA, CDR2 FQGNSA. The DNA of the CDR3 is TGTGCCAGCAGCCTTACGACAGGGTCCGCAGATACGCAGTATTTT. Protein product: CASSLTTGSADTQYF.

The chain employs TRBV4-2 and TRBJ2-1; D ambiguous. Germline assignment: CDR1 LGHNA and CDR2 YNFKEQ. The CDR3 consists of 16 residues. Deletions cut 0 bases from V and 2 bases from J, with 11 bases between. The CDR3 spells CASSQDGSTTYNEQFF. CDR3 in DNA: TGTGCCAGCAGCCAAGATGGAAGTACTACCTACAATGAGCAGTTCTTC.

This clonotype was observed a handful of times. The chain carries TRBV4-1 and TRBJ2-1; tentative D call: TRBD1 (5 bases). The V and J ends lost 3 bases and 7 bases respectively, with 19 bases between them. CDR1 is MGHRA, CDR2 YSYEKL, per germline. The CDR3 has 16 amino acids. The CDR3 sequence: CASSHLGLGLGNEQFF. Here the CDR3 DNA reads TGCGCCAGCAGCCACCTCGGTTTGGGGCTAGGGAATGAGCAGTTCTTC.

The V and J genes are TRBV30 and TRBJ2-3; no definite D call. The J call is in doubt because the DNA end fits TRBJ1-5 better. Per germline, CDR1 GTSNPN and CDR2 SVGIG (reference sequence). This CDR3 has 11 residues. The CDR3 is CAWILGDTQHF. The CDR3 DNA reads TGTGCCTGGATTTTGGGAGATACGCAGCATTTT.

This clonotype was recorded at least ten times. This chain joins TRBV5-5 and TRBJ2-5; D gene uncertain. The CDR3 length is 13 residues. V lost 2 bases and J 3 bases, leaving 8 bases between the germline ends. Germline CDR1 and CDR2: SGHKS and YYEKEE (reference sequence). The CDR3 protein is CASSFWPEETQYF. DNA of the CDR3: TGTGCCAGCAGCTTTTGGCCCGAAGAGACCCAGTACTTC.

This clonotype counts as large. The rearrangement joins TRBV27 to TRBJ1-2, with D possibly matching TRBD1 (5 bases). The CDR3 is 14 amino acids. Germline CDR1 is MNHEY and CDR2 is SMNVEV (reference sequence). V lost 6 bases and J 2 bases, leaving 13 bases between the germline ends. CDR3 sequence reads: CASRLSGANYGYTF. CDR3 sequence (DNA): TGTGCCAGCAGACTCTCCGGGGCCAACTATGGCTACACCTTC.